This T cell receptor (beta chain) derives from a study of T cells in Graves' hyperthyroidism and ophthalmopathy. As to this clonotype: The target antigen is unknown. Possible read error: a much larger clone is one base away.

CDR1 is KGHSH and CDR2 is LQKENI in the germline V gene. This CDR3 is 15 amino acids long. Study-wide findings and caveats: A 13 V-J signature model discriminated ophthalmopathy versus stable hyperthyroidism. Ophthalmopathy onset followed model prediction by a median around 6.9 months.

Amplification of TCR beta CDR3 regions was performed using RNA transcripts as template. HTBI primers drove first-round RT-PCR of the TCR CDR3. TCRdb redid the calling of the multiplex PCR reads with MiXCR, one entry per CDR3 protein. The top ten hold roughly a sixth of the sample, which has approximately 640,000 distinct CDR3 sequences, roughly 17% seen once. Graves' hyperthyroidism qualified as stable when ophthalmopathy did not progress within 18 months. Patients showing uncontrolled infection, other autoimmune disease, pregnancy or lactation were ineligible. This chain connects TRBV18 to TRBJ1-6; D is ambiguous. The source material was blood. The TCR sequence derives from a man aged 50-60 years with Graves' hyperthyroidism. CDR3 DNA: TGTGCCAGCTCACCAACAAGAGATTTCAATTCACCCCTCCAGTTT. Encoded protein: CASSPTRDFNSPLQF. The entire variable domain, with the rest obtained from reference TRBV18 and TRBJ1-6, is as follows: NAGVMQNPRHLVRRRGQEARLRCSPMKGHSHVYWYRQLPEEGLKFMVYLQKENIIDESGMPKERFSAEFPKEGPSILRIQQVVRGDSAAYFCASSPTRDFNSPLQFGNGTRLTVT.